This T cell receptor beta chain was identified during a study of somatic mutations in cytotoxic T cells in rheumatoid arthritis. Study at large: The authors flow-sorted some V beta antibody-stained T-cell populations at nearly 100% purity, including V beta1+ cells that they sequenced for TCRB.

Points on this clone: One end of the junction is discordant with germline, which a read error may explain.

CDR3 length equals 11 residues. Germline CDR1 is SGHAT and CDR2 is FQNNGV. Measured with immunoSEQ multiplex PCR; TCRdb has only the in-frame clones, and not every one. The profile shows 15,000 or so clones, 82% of them singletons. The sequenced sample consisted of CD8+ T cells sorted from blood. This receptor was taken from a woman between 50 and 59 years old with rheumatoid arthritis. The rearrangement uses TRBV11-2 and TRBJ2-1; 9 bases map to TRBD1. CDR3 in DNA: TGTGCCAGCAGCTTGGGACAGGGAGAGGTCTTC. This gives the protein CASSLGQGEVF.